Listed below are T cell receptor beta chains from one sample, sequenced in a study of lymphopenia after photon versus proton radiotherapy. Some clones are missing from TCRdb's copy, which holds only in-frame ones; the method was immunoSEQ multiplex PCR. The data show about 58,000 clones, approximately 88% seen once. The sample consisted of peripheral blood, taken from a patient treated with proton-based radiotherapy. Receptors were obtained from a man aged 60-69 years with pancreatic cancer. Each CDR3 is given with its conserved first and last residue. The D gene is left open where the match is weak. Clone sizes are given selectively: once, few, many, or a class where the clone is expanded.

clone size: .; J gene: TRBJ1-2; V gene: TRBV4-1; D gene: .; CDR3 DNA: TGCGCCAGCAGCCAAGAGGAGCTGCTAAACTATGGCTACACCTTC; CDR3 protein: CASSQEELLNYGYTF
clone size: .; J gene: TRBJ2-7; V gene: TRBV19; D gene: .; CDR3 DNA: TGTGCCAGTAGTATTGCCCGGGGGCGCGGGTACGAGCAGTACTTC; CDR3 protein: CASSIARGRGYEQYF
clone size: .; J gene: TRBJ2-5; V gene: TRBV25-1; D gene: .; CDR3 DNA: TGTGCCAGCAGTGAATCGGGGGCCGGCGAGACCCAGTACTTC; CDR3 protein: CASSESGAGETQYF
clone size: .; J gene: TRBJ1-1; V gene: TRBV18; D gene: TRBD1; CDR3 DNA: TGTGCCAGCTCACCGCGACAGGGAAGGATGAACACTGAAGCTTTCTTT; CDR3 protein: CASSPRQGRMNTEAFF
clone size: .; J gene: TRBJ1-3; V gene: TRBV19; D gene: .; CDR3 DNA: TGTGCCAGTAGTATGGCGGGAAAAAGTGGAAACACCATATATTTT; CDR3 protein: CASSMAGKSGNTIYF
clone size: .; J gene: TRBJ2-7; V gene: TRBV5-4; D gene: TRBD1; CDR3 DNA: TGTGCCAGCAGCTTAGAAACAGGGGTTCGGTCCTACGAGCAGTACTTC; CDR3 protein: CASSLETGVRSYEQYF
clone size: once; J gene: TRBJ1-1; V gene: TRBV27; D gene: .; CDR3 DNA: TGTGCCAGCAGAGATAACCTGTGGGCTGAAGCTTTCTTT; CDR3 protein: CASRDNLWAEAFF
clone size: once; J gene: TRBJ2-1; V gene: TRBV7-9; D gene: TRBD2; CDR3 DNA: TGTGCCAGCAGCTTACAGTTAGGGAGGGAACTCAATGAGCAGTTCTTC; CDR3 protein: CASSLQLGRELNEQFF
clone size: few; J gene: TRBJ2-2; V gene: TRBV4-1; D gene: TRBD2; CDR3 DNA: TGCGCCAGCAGCCAACGCGGGAGCGTCCGTGGGAACACCGGGGAGCTGTTTTTT; CDR3 protein: CASSQRGSVRGNTGELFF
clone size: .; J gene: TRBJ2-7; V gene: TRBV18; D gene: .; CDR3 DNA: TGTGCCAGCTCACCACGTCCAGCGACAAGCTCCTACGAGCAGTACTTC; CDR3 protein: CASSPRPATSSYEQYF
clone size: .; J gene: TRBJ2-1; V gene: TRBV7-2; D gene: TRBD2; CDR3 DNA: TGTGCCAGCAGCTCACGGGCGGGGGGGAGCTCCTACAATGAGCAGTTCTTC; CDR3 protein: CASSSRAGGSSYNEQFF
clone size: .; J gene: TRBJ1-2; V gene: TRBV5-4; D gene: .; CDR3 DNA: TGTGCCAGCAGCTTGGATTACCGTGGCTACACCTTC; CDR3 protein: CASSLDYRGYTF
clone size: .; J gene: TRBJ2-3; V gene: TRBV15; D gene: .; CDR3 DNA: TGTGCCACCAGCAGAGGGGGGACGGTCACAGATACGCAGTATTTT; CDR3 protein: CATSRGGTVTDTQYF
clone size: few; J gene: TRBJ2-5; V gene: TRBV5-5; D gene: TRBD2; CDR3 DNA: TGTGCCAGCAGCTCCCTAGCGGGAGTCGCGGAGACCCAGTACTTC; CDR3 protein: CASSSLAGVAETQYF
clone size: .; J gene: TRBJ2-1; V gene: TRBV12-5; D gene: .; CDR3 DNA: TGTGCTAGTGGTCCCGGTAGGTCCGAGCAGTTCTTC; CDR3 protein: CASGPGRSEQFF
clone size: .; J gene: TRBJ1-2; V gene: TRBV6-1; D gene: .; CDR3 DNA: TGTGCCAGCAGTGAGAGGGGACCGGCGAAAGCTACTGGCTACACCTTC; CDR3 protein: CASSERGPAKATGYTF
clone size: .; J gene: TRBJ2-1; V gene: TRBV28; D gene: .; CDR3 DNA: TGTGCCAGCACTAAAGGTTTCGACAATGAGCAGTTCTTC; CDR3 protein: CASTKGFDNEQFF
clone size: .; J gene: TRBJ2-1; V gene: TRBV5-1; D gene: .; CDR3 DNA: TGCGCCAGCAGCTCGAGGGGGCGGGGGAATGACAATGAGCAGTTCTTC; CDR3 protein: CASSSRGRGNDNEQFF
clone size: .; J gene: TRBJ1-1; V gene: TRBV9; D gene: .; CDR3 DNA: TGTGCCAGCGGAAGGACCCCAGGGAACACTGAAGCTTTCTTT; CDR3 protein: CASGRTPGNTEAFF
clone size: .; J gene: TRBJ2-7; V gene: TRBV20-1; D gene: .; CDR3 DNA: TGCAGTGCTGCAAGAATCTACGAGCAGTACTTC; CDR3 protein: CSAARIYEQYF
clone size: .; J gene: TRBJ2-1; V gene: TRBV18; D gene: .; CDR3 DNA: TGTGCCAGCTCAGATTCCCAGGGAATAGAGCAGTTCTTC; CDR3 protein: CASSDSQGIEQFF
clone size: .; J gene: TRBJ2-3; V gene: TRBV6-1; D gene: .; CDR3 DNA: TGTGCCAGCAGCCAAATTGGGGGTGGGCAGTATTTT; CDR3 protein: CASSQIGGGQYF
clone size: .; J gene: TRBJ1-1; V gene: TRBV6-6; D gene: .; CDR3 DNA: TGTGCCAGCAGTCCCCGACGGCCAGGGGCTGAAGCTTTCTTT; CDR3 protein: CASSPRRPGAEAFF
clone size: .; J gene: TRBJ2-7; V gene: TRBV7-9; D gene: .; CDR3 DNA: TGTGCCAGCAGCACCGGGGCTGGCGGCGAGCAGTACTTC; CDR3 protein: CASSTGAGGEQYF
clone size: .; J gene: TRBJ2-7; V gene: TRBV11-2; D gene: .; CDR3 DNA: TGTGCCAGCAGTGATCGACAGCGCAACCACGAGCAGTACTTC; CDR3 protein: CASSDRQRNHEQYF
clone size: .; J gene: TRBJ2-1; V gene: TRBV5-1; D gene: .; CDR3 DNA: TGCGCCAGCAGCTTGTTCCGAAATGAGCAGTTCTTC; CDR3 protein: CASSLFRNEQFF
clone size: .; J gene: TRBJ2-1; V gene: TRBV6-6; D gene: TRBD1; CDR3 DNA: TGTGCCAGCAATGATAGGGGGCCGAGCTCCTACAATGAGCAGTTCTTC; CDR3 protein: CASNDRGPSSYNEQFF
clone size: .; J gene: TRBJ2-5; V gene: TRBV7-2; D gene: .; CDR3 DNA: TGTGCCAGCAGCCCCAGGTCGGGGGCACAAGAGACCCAGTACTTC; CDR3 protein: CASSPRSGAQETQYF
clone size: .; J gene: TRBJ1-5; V gene: TRBV28; D gene: .; CDR3 DNA: TGTGCCAGCAGTTTATCGGCCAATCAGCCCCAGCATTTT; CDR3 protein: CASSLSANQPQHF
clone size: .; J gene: TRBJ2-7; V gene: TRBV11-2; D gene: TRBD2; CDR3 DNA: TGTGCCAGCAGCCTTGCTAGCGGACCTAACTACGAGCAGTACTTC; CDR3 protein: CASSLASGPNYEQYF
clone size: .; J gene: TRBJ1-2; V gene: TRBV9; D gene: .; CDR3 DNA: TGTGCCAGCAGCGTAGTTACAGGGAGCTATGGCTACACCTTC; CDR3 protein: CASSVVTGSYGYTF
clone size: .; J gene: TRBJ1-2; V gene: TRBV11-2; D gene: TRBD1; CDR3 DNA: TGTGCCAGCAGCTTAAGGGACAGGGCTAACTATGGCTACACCTTC; CDR3 protein: CASSLRDRANYGYTF
clone size: .; J gene: TRBJ2-3; V gene: TRBV7-8; D gene: TRBD2; CDR3 DNA: TGTGCCAGCAGCTTAACTAGCGGCTTAAACACAGATACGCAGTATTTT; CDR3 protein: CASSLTSGLNTDTQYF
clone size: .; J gene: TRBJ1-5; V gene: TRBV4-1; D gene: .; CDR3 DNA: TGCGCCAGCAGCCTACCCGAGTCAGATCAGCCCCAGCATTTT; CDR3 protein: CASSLPESDQPQHF
clone size: .; J gene: TRBJ1-4; V gene: TRBV5-1; D gene: .; CDR3 DNA: TGCGCCAGCAGCCCCGGCTTGCTGCGGGACACTACTAATGAAAAACTGTTTTTT; CDR3 protein: CASSPGLLRDTTNEKLFF
clone size: once; J gene: TRBJ1-1; V gene: TRBV13; D gene: .; CDR3 DNA: TGTGCCAGCAGCTTACCTCACCAGGACGGGAACACTGAAGCTTTCTTT; CDR3 protein: CASSLPHQDGNTEAFF
clone size: few; J gene: TRBJ2-5; V gene: TRBV27; D gene: TRBD1; CDR3 DNA: TGTGCCAGCAGTTTCGGGACAGGGCTAGAGACCCAGTACTTC; CDR3 protein: CASSFGTGLETQYF
clone size: .; J gene: TRBJ2-1; V gene: TRBV19; D gene: .; CDR3 DNA: TGTGCCAGTAGTTCCCCACAGGGTACCAAAAGGGGTGAGCAGTTCTTC; CDR3 protein: CASSSPQGTKRGEQFF
clone size: .; J gene: TRBJ2-1; V gene: TRBV7-9; D gene: .; CDR3 DNA: TGTGCCAGCAGCTTAGCTAATTACAGGAGGTATGGCTACAATGAGCAGTTCTTC; CDR3 protein: CASSLANYRRYGYNEQFF
clone size: .; J gene: TRBJ2-3; V gene: TRBV27; D gene: .; CDR3 DNA: TGTGCCAGCAGTTTAGTAGGGCCAGATACGCAGTATTTT; CDR3 protein: CASSLVGPDTQYF
clone size: .; J gene: TRBJ1-1; V gene: TRBV15; D gene: .; CDR3 DNA: TGTGCCACCACGCTTCGACCGGGGGTCCGGAACACTGAAGCTTTCTTT; CDR3 protein: CATTLRPGVRNTEAFF
clone size: .; J gene: TRBJ1-2; V gene: TRBV5-1; D gene: .; CDR3 DNA: TGCGCATCGCGGGGGCAGCCAGGACGTAACTATGGCTACACCTTC; CDR3 protein: CASRGQPGRNYGYTF
clone size: .; J gene: TRBJ2-2; V gene: TRBV9; D gene: .; CDR3 DNA: TGTGCCAGCAGCGTAGCGGCCCAGAACACCGGGGAGCTGTTTTTT; CDR3 protein: CASSVAAQNTGELFF
clone size: .; J gene: TRBJ2-7; V gene: TRBV5-4; D gene: .; CDR3 DNA: TGTGCCAGCAGCCCCGGGACGAGTACCTACGAGCAGTACTTC; CDR3 protein: CASSPGTSTYEQYF
clone size: .; J gene: TRBJ2-5; V gene: TRBV11-2; D gene: TRBD2; CDR3 DNA: TGTGCCAGCAGCTCCGGACTAGCGGGGGGCCAAGAGACCCAGTACTTC; CDR3 protein: CASSSGLAGGQETQYF
clone size: once; J gene: TRBJ2-3; V gene: TRBV7-3; D gene: .; CDR3 DNA: TGTGCCAGCAGCTTCCAAGGAGGCACAGATACGCAGTATTTT; CDR3 protein: CASSFQGGTDTQYF
clone size: .; J gene: TRBJ2-7; V gene: TRBV28; D gene: TRBD2; CDR3 DNA: TGTGCCAGCAGTCGCCCTCGGGGGACTAGCATCTACGAGCAGTACTTC; CDR3 protein: CASSRPRGTSIYEQYF
clone size: few; J gene: TRBJ1-5; V gene: TRBV27; D gene: .; CDR3 DNA: TGTGCCAGCAGTTTACGTGCAGGGCCAGAGACGAGGCCCCAGCATTTT; CDR3 protein: CASSLRAGPETRPQHF
clone size: .; J gene: TRBJ2-5; V gene: TRBV4-2; D gene: TRBD2; CDR3 DNA: TGTGCCAGCAGCCAAGACGTAGGACTAGCGGGAGGGTCTGAGACCCAGTACTTC; CDR3 protein: CASSQDVGLAGGSETQYF
clone size: .; J gene: TRBJ1-1; V gene: TRBV7-8; D gene: .; CDR3 DNA: TGTGCCAGCAGCTTAATTGAAGCTTTCTTT; CDR3 protein: CASSLIEAFF
clone size: few; J gene: TRBJ2-1; V gene: TRBV25-1; D gene: TRBD2; CDR3 DNA: TGTGCCAGCAGTGTGGCTAGCGGGAACAATGAGCAGTTCTTC; CDR3 protein: CASSVASGNNEQFF
clone size: .; J gene: TRBJ2-7; V gene: TRBV5-1; D gene: TRBD2; CDR3 DNA: TGCGCCAGCAGCTCCGGACTAGAGTCCTACGAGCAGTACTTC; CDR3 protein: CASSSGLESYEQYF
clone size: .; J gene: TRBJ2-2; V gene: TRBV4-3; D gene: TRBD2; CDR3 DNA: TGCGCCAGCAGCCTTGCCGGACTAGCGGGAGAAACCGGGGAGCTGTTTTTT; CDR3 protein: CASSLAGLAGETGELFF
clone size: .; J gene: TRBJ1-1; V gene: TRBV6-5; D gene: TRBD1; CDR3 DNA: TGTGCCAGCAGTAAACAGGGGCGGAACACTGAAGCTTTCTTT; CDR3 protein: CASSKQGRNTEAFF
clone size: .; J gene: TRBJ2-6; V gene: TRBV25-1; D gene: TRBD1; CDR3 DNA: TGTGCCAGCAGCCCAAATACAGGGGGTCTCTCTGGGGCCAACGTCCTGACTTTC; CDR3 protein: CASSPNTGGLSGANVLTF
clone size: .; J gene: TRBJ1-1; V gene: TRBV28; D gene: TRBD1; CDR3 DNA: TGTGCCAGCACCCTTCAGGGGGCGCGCACTGAAGCTTTCTTT; CDR3 protein: CASTLQGARTEAFF
clone size: .; J gene: TRBJ1-1; V gene: TRBV12-5; D gene: .; CDR3 DNA: TGTGCTAGTGGTAACTCAGGGATGTGGGGCACTGAAGCTTTCTTT; CDR3 protein: CASGNSGMWGTEAFF
clone size: .; J gene: TRBJ2-5; V gene: TRBV7-2; D gene: TRBD2; CDR3 DNA: TGTGCCAGCAGCTTAGGGTCTGGCGGGAGGGGGCAAGAGACCCAGTACTTC; CDR3 protein: CASSLGSGGRGQETQYF
clone size: .; J gene: TRBJ1-4; V gene: TRBV7-2; D gene: .; CDR3 DNA: TGTGCCAGCAGCTCCCAGGGACAAGGGAGCAATGAAAAACTGTTTTTT; CDR3 protein: CASSSQGQGSNEKLFF
clone size: .; J gene: TRBJ1-2; V gene: TRBV19; D gene: .; CDR3 DNA: TGTGCCAGTAGTGAAACCTCGGATGGCTACACCTTC; CDR3 protein: CASSETSDGYTF